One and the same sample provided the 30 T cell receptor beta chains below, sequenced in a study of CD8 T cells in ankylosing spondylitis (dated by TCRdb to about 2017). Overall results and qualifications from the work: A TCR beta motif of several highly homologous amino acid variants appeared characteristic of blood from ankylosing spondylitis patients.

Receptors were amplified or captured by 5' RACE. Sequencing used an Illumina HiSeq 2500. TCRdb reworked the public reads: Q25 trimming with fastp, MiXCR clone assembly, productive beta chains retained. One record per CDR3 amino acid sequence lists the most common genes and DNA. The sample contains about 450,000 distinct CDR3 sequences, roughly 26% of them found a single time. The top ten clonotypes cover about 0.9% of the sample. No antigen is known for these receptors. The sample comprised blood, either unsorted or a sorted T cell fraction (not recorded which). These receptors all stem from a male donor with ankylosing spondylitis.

The DNA of the CDR3 is TGCGCCAGCAGCATGACCCAAGAGACCCAGTACTTC. Translated: CASSMTQETQYF. The chain carries TRBV5-1 and TRBJ2-5; D is unclear. The CDR3 loop spans 12 amino acids. Trimming took off 4 bases at V and 1 base at J, with 5 bases between the two ends. Germline V gene sequence: CDR1 SGHRS, CDR2 YFSETQ.

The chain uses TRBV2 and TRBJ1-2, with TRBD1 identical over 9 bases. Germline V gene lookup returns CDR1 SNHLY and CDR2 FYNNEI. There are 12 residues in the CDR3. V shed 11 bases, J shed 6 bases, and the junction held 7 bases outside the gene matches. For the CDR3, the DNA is TGTGCCGGCAACAGGGGGCGCAATGGCTACACCTTC. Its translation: CAGNRGRNGYTF.

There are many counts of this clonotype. CDR3 nucleotide sequence: TGTGCCAGCAGGGACAGGGGAATTAACTATGGCTACACCTTC. This encodes CASRDRGINYGYTF. V gene TRBV12-3 or TRBV12-4 combines with J gene TRBJ1-2, with TRBD1 identical over 9 bases. The CDR3 is 14 residues long. The ends lost 6 bases at V and 1 base at J; junction bases unmatched: 3.

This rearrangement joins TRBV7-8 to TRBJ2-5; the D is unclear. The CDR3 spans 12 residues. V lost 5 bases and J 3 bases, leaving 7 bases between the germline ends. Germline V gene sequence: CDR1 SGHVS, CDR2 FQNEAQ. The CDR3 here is CASSHIEETQYF. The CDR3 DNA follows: TGTGCCAGCAGCCACATCGAAGAGACCCAGTACTTC.

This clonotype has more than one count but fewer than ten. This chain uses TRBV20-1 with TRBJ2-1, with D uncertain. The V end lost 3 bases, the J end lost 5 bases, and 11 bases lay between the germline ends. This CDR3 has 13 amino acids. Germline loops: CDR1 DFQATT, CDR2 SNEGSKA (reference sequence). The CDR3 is CSARGWADNEQFF. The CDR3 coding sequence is TGCAGTGCTAGGGGATGGGCTGACAATGAGCAGTTCTTC.

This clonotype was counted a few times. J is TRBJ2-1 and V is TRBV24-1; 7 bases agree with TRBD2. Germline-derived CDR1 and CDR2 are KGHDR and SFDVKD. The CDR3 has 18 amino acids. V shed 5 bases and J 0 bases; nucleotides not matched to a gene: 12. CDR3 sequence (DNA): TGTGCCACCAGTGGTTCGGGCTCTAGCGGCCGCTCCTACAATGAGCAGTTCTTC. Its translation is CATSGSGSSGRSYNEQFF.

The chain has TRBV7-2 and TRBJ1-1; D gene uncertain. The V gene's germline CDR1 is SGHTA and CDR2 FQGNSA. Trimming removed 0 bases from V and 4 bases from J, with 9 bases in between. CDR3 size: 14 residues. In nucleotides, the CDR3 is TGTGCCAGCAGCTTAGCGCTGACGGGCACTGAAGCTTTCTTT. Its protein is CASSLALTGTEAFF. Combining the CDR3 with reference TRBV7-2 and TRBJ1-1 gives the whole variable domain GAGVSQSPSNKVTEKGKDVELRCDPISGHTALYWYRQSLGQGLEFLIYFQGNSAPDKSGLPSDRFSAERTGGSVSTLTIQRTQQEDSAVYLCASSLALTGTEAFFGQGTRLTVV.

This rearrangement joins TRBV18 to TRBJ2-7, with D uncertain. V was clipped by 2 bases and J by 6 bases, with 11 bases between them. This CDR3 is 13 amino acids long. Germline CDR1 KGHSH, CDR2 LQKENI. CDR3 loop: CASSPSLSAEQYV. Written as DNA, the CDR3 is TGTGCCAGCTCACCATCCTTAAGCGCCGAGCAGTACGTC.

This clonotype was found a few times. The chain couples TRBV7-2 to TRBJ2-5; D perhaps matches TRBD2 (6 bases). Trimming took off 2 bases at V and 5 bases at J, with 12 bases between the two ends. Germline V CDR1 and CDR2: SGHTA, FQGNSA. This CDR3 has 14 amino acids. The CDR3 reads CASSLFSGRETQYF. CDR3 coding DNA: TGTGCCAGCAGCTTATTTAGTGGGAGGGAGACCCAGTACTTC.

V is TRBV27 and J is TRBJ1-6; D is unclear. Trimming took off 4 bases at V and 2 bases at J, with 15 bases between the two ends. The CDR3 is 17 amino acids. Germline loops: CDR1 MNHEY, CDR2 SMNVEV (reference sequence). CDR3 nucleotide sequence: TGTGCCAGCAGTTCTTGGCCGGGGAAGACCTATAATTCACCCCTCCACTTT. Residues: CASSSWPGKTYNSPLHF.

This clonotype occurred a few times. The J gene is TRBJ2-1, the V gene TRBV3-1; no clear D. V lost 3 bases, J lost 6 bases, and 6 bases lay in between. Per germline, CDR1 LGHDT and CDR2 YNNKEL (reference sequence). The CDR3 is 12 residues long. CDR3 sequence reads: CASSHLRNEQFF. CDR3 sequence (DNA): TGTGCCAGCAGCCATCTACGCAATGAGCAGTTCTTC.

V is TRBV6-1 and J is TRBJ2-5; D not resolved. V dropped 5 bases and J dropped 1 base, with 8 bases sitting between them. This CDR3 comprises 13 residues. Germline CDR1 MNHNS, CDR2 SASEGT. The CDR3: CASSRRIQETQYF. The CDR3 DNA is TGTGCCAGCAGTCGACGGATCCAAGAGACCCAGTACTTC.

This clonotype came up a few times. The CDR3 spells CASKAGATNEKLFF. For the CDR3, the DNA is TGTGCCAGCAAGGCAGGTGCAACTAATGAAAAACTGTTTTTT. This chain connects TRBV6-1 to TRBJ1-4; D remains unclear. This CDR3 contains 14 residues. The V end was cut by 7 bases, the J end by 0 bases, with 9 bases between. Germline V lookup: CDR1 MNHNS, CDR2 SASEGT.

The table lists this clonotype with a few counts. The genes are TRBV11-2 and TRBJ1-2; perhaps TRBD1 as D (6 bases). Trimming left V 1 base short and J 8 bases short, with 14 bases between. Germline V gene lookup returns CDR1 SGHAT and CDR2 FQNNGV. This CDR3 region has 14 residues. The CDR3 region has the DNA TGTGCCAGCAGCTTAGTTTGGGGGGCTTACGGCTACACCTTC. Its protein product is CASSLVWGAYGYTF.

The CDR3 region is CASSSVSWTQYF. The CDR3, as DNA: TGTGCCAGCAGTTCCGTCAGTTGGACCCAGTACTTC. The genes are TRBV12-3 or TRBV12-4 and TRBJ2-5; no clear D gene. V lost 4 bases and J 7 bases, leaving 10 bases between the germline ends. The CDR3 sequence is 12 residues long.

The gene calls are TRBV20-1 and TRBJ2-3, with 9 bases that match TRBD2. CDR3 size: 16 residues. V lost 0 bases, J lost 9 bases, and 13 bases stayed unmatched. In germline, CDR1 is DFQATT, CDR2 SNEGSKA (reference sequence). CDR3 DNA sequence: TGCAGTGCTAGAGATCGCCTAGCGGGGTCCCGGATAACGCAGTATTTT. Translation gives CSARDRLAGSRITQYF.

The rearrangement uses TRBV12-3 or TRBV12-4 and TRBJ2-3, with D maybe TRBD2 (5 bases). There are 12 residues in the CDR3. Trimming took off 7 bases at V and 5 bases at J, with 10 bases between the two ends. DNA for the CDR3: TGTGCCAGCACCCTCCGGGGAGATACGCAGTATTTT. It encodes CASTLRGDTQYF.

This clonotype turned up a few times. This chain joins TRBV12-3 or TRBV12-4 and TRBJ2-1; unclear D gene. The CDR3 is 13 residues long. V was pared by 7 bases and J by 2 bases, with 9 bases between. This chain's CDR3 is CASTLRPYNEQFF. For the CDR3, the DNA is TGTGCCAGCACCCTACGACCCTACAATGAGCAGTTCTTC.

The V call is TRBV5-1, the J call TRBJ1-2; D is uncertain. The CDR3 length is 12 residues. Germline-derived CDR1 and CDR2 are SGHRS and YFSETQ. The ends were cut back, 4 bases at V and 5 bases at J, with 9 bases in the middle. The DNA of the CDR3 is TGCGCCAGCAGCGACGGGCTTTATGGCTACACCTTC. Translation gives CASSDGLYGYTF.

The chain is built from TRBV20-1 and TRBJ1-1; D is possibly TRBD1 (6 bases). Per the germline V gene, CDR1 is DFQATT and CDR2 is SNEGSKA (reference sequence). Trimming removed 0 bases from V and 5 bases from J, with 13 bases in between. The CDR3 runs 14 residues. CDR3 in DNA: TGCAGTGCTAGAGATGCGGAGAGGGGGACTGAAGCTTTCTTT. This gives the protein CSARDAERGTEAFF.

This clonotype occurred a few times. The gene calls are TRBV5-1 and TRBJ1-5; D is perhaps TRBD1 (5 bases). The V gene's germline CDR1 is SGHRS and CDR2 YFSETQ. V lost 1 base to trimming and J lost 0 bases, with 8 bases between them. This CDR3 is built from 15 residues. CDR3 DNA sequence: TGCGCCAGCAGCTTGCTAGGGGATAGCAATCAGCCCCAGCATTTT. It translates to CASSLLGDSNQPQHF.

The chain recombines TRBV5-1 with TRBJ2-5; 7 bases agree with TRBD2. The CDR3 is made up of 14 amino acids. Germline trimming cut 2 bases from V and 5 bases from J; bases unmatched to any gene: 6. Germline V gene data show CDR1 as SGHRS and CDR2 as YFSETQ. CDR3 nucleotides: TGCGCCAGCAGCTTCTCCGGGGGGAGGGAGACCCAGTACTTC. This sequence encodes CASSFSGGRETQYF.

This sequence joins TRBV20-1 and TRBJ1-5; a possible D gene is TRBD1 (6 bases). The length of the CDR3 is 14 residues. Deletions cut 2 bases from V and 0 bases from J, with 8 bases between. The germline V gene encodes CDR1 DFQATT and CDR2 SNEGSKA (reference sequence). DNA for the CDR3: TGCAGTGCTAGAAGACAGGTTAGCAATCAGCCCCAGCATTTT. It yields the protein CSARRQVSNQPQHF.

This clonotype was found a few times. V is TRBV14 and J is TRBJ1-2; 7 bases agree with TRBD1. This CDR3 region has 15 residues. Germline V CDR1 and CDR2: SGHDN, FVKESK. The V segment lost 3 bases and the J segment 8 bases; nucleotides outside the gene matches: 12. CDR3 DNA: TGTGCCAGCAGCCAGGAGCGGGTAGGGACAGCCGGCTACACCTTC. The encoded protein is CASSQERVGTAGYTF.

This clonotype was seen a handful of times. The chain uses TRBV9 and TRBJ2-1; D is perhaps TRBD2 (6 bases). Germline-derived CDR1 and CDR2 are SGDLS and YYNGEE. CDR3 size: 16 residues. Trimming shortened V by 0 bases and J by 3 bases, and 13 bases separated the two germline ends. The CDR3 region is CASSVEPGADYNEQFF. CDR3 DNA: TGTGCCAGCAGCGTAGAGCCGGGAGCTGACTACAATGAGCAGTTCTTC.

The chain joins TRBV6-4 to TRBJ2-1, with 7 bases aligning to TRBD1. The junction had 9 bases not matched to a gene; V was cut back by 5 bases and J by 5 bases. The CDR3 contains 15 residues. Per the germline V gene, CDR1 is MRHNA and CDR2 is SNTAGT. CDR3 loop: CASSLQGRMDNEQFF. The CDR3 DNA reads TGTGCCAGCAGTCTACAGGGGAGAATGGACAATGAGCAGTTCTTC.

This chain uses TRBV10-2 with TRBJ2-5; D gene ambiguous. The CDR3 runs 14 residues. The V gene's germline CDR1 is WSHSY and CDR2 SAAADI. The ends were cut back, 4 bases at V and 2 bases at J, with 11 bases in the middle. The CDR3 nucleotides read TGCGCCAGCAGTGGAGAGTTGGTTCAAGAGACCCAGTACTTC. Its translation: CASSGELVQETQYF.

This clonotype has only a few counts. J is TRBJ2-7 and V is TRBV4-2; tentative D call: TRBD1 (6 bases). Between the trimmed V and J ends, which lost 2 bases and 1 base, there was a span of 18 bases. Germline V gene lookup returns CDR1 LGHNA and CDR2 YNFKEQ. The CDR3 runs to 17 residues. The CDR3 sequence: CASSQHLDSKISYEQYF. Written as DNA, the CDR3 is TGTGCCAGCAGCCAACACCTGGACAGTAAGATTTCCTACGAGCAGTACTTC.

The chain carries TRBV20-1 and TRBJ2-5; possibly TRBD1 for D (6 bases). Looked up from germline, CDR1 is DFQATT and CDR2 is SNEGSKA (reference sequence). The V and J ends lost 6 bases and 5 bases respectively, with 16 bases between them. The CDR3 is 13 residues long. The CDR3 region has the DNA TGCAGTGCACCGGGGCAGGGGTGGGAGACCCAGTACTTC. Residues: CSAPGQGWETQYF.

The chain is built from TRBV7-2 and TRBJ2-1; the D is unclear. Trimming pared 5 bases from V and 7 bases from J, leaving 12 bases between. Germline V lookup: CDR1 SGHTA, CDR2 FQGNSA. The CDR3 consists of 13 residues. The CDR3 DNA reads TGTGCCAGCAGCAAAGACCCGAGGAATGAGCAGTTCTTC. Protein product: CASSKDPRNEQFF.